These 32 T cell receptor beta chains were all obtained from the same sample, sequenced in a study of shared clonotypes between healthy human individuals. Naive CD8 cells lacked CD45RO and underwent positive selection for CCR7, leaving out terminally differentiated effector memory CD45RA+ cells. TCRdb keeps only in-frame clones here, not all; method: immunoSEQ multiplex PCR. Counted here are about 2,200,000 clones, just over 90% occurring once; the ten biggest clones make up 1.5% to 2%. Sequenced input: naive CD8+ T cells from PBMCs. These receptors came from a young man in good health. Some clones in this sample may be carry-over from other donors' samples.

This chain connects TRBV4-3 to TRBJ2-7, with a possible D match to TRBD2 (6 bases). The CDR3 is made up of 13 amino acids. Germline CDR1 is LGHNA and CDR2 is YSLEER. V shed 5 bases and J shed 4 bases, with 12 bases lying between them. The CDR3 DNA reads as TGCGCCAGCAGCTCGGGACTTAGATACGAGCAGTACTTC. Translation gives CASSSGLRYEQYF.

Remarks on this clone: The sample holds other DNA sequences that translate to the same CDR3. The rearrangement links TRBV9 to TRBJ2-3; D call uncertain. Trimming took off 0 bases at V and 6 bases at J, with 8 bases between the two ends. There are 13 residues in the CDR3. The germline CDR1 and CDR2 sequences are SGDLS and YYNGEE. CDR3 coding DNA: TGTGCCAGCAGCGTAGTGGGCCGCGATACGCAGTATTTT. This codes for CASSVVGRDTQYF.

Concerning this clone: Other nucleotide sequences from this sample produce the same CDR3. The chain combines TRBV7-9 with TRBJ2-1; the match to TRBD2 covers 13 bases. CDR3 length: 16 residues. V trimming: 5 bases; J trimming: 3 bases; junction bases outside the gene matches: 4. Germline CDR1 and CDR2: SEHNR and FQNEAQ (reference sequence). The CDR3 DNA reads TGTGCCAGCAGCCCTCGGACTAGCGGGAGCTACAATGAGCAGTTCTTC. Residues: CASSPRTSGSYNEQFF.

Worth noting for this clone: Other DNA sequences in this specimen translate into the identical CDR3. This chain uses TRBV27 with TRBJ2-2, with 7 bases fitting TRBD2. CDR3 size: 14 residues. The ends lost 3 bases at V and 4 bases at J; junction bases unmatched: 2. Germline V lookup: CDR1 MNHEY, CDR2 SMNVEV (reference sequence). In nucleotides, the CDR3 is TGTGCCAGCAGTTTTTCGGGAGGCACCGGGGAGCTGTTTTTT. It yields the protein CASSFSGGTGELFF.

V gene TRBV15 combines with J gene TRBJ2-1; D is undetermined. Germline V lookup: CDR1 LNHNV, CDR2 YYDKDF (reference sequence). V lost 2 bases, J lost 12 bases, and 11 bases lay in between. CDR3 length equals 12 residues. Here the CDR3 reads CATSRLIDGQFF. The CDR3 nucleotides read TGTGCCACCAGCAGATTGATAGACGGGCAGTTCTTC. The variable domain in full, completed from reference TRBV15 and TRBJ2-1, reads DAMVIQNPRYQVTQFGKPVTLSCSQTLNHNVMYWYQQKSSQAPKLLFHYYDKDFNNEADTPDNFQSRRPNTSFCFLDIRSPGLGDTAMYLCATSRLIDGQFFGPGTRLTVL.

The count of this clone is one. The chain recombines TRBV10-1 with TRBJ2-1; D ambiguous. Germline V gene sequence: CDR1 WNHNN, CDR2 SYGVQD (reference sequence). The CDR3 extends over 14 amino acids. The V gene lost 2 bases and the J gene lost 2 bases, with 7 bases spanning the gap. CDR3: CASSEVGAYNEQFF. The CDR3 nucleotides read TGCGCCAGCAGTGAGGTCGGTGCCTACAATGAGCAGTTCTTC.

The CDR3 DNA sequence: TGTGCCAGCAGCGTAGCGGCTAGCGGAAACAATGAGCAGTTCTTC. It codes for CASSVAASGNNEQFF. This chain links TRBV9 with TRBJ2-1; 7 nucleotides align to TRBD2. The length of the CDR3 is 15 residues. After removal of 0 bases from V and 5 bases from J, the junction contained 5 bases not matched to a gene. Germline V gene data show CDR1 as SGDLS and CDR2 as YYNGEE. Complete variable domain (other parts from reference TRBV9 and TRBJ2-1): DSGVTQTPKHLITATGQRVTLRCSPRSGDLSVYWYQQSLDQGLQFLIQYYNGEERAKGNILERFSAQQFPDLHSELNLSSLELGDSALYFCASSVAASGNNEQFFGPGTRLTVL.

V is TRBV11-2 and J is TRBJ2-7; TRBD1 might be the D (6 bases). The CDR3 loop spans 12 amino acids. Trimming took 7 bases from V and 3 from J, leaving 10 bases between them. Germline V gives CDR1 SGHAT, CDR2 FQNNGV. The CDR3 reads CASNSGDYEQYF. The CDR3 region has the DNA TGTGCCAGCAACTCAGGGGACTACGAGCAGTACTTC.

CDR3 region: CSVGRDLNTEAFF. In nucleotides, the CDR3 is TGCAGCGTTGGAAGGGACCTGAACACTGAAGCTTTCTTT. This sequence joins TRBV29-1 and TRBJ1-1, with D possibly TRBD1 on 5 matching bases. Germline-derived CDR1 and CDR2 are SQVTM and ANQGSEA. The CDR3 sequence is 13 residues long. Trimming left V 4 bases short and J 0 bases short, with 9 bases between.

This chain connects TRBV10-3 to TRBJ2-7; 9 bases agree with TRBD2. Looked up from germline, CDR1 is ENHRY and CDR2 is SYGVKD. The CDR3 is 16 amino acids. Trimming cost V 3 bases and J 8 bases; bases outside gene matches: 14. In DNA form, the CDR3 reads TGTGCCATCAGTGAACTGGGTGGTAGTGGGACTAGCAAGCAGTACTTC. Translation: CAISELGGSGTSKQYF.

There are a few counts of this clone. The CDR3 coding sequence is TGCGCCAGCAGCCAAGACAGGCTCTCTGGAAACACCATATATTTT. This sequence encodes CASSQDRLSGNTIYF. This rearrangement joins TRBV4-1 to TRBJ1-3, with D uncertain. CDR1 is MGHRA, CDR2 YSYEKL, per germline. CDR3 size: 15 residues. V lost 0 bases to trimming and J lost 0 bases, with 6 bases between them.

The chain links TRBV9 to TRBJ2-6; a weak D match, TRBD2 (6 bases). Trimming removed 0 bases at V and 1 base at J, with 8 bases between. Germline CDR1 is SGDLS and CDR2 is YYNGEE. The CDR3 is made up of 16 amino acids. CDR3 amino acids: CASSVGGKSGANVLTF. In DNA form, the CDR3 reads TGTGCCAGCAGCGTAGGCGGGAAATCTGGGGCCAACGTCCTGACTTTC. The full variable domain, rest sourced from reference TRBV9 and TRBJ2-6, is DSGVTQTPKHLITATGQRVTLRCSPRSGDLSVYWYQQSLDQGLQFLIQYYNGEERAKGNILERFSAQQFPDLHSELNLSSLELGDSALYFCASSVGGKSGANVLTFGAGSRLTVL.

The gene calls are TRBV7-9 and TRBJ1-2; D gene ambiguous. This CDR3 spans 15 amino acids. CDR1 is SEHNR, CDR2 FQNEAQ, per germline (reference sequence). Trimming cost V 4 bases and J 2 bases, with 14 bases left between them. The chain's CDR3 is CASSSVADINYGYTF. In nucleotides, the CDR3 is TGTGCCAGCAGCTCCGTCGCCGACATAAACTATGGCTACACCTTC.

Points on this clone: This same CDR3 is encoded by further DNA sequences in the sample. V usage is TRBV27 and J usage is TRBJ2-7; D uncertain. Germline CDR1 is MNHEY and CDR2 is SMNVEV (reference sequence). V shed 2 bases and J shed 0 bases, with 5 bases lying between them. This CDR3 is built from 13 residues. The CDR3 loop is CASSLLLSYEQYF. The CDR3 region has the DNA TGTGCCAGCAGTTTACTCCTCTCCTACGAGCAGTACTTC.

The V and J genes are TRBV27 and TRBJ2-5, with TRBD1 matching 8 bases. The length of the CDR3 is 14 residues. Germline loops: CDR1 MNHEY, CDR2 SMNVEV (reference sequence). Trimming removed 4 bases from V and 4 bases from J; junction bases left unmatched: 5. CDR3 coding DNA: TGTGCCAGCAGTTCAGTAGGGACAGGAGAGACCCAGTACTTC. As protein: CASSSVGTGETQYF.

The CDR3 DNA reads as TGTGCCAGCAGCGCCAAATCGGGGAAAAACACCGGGGAGCTGTTTTTT. Translating it yields CASSAKSGKNTGELFF. The chain couples TRBV9 to TRBJ2-2, with D maybe TRBD2 (5 bases). The CDR3 sequence is 16 residues long. CDR1 is SGDLS, CDR2 YYNGEE, per germline. Trimming pared 3 bases from V and 2 bases from J, leaving 14 bases between. Complete variable domain (other parts from reference TRBV9 and TRBJ2-2): DSGVTQTPKHLITATGQRVTLRCSPRSGDLSVYWYQQSLDQGLQFLIQYYNGEERAKGNILERFSAQQFPDLHSELNLSSLELGDSALYFCASSAKSGKNTGELFFGEGSRLTVL.

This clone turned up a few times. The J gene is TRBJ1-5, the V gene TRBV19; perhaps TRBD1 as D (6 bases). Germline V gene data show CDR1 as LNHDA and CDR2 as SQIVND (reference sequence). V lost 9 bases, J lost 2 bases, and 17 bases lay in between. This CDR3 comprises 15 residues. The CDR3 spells CASANRVEGNQPQHF. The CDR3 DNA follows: TGTGCCAGCGCTAACAGGGTCGAAGGCAATCAGCCCCAGCATTTT.

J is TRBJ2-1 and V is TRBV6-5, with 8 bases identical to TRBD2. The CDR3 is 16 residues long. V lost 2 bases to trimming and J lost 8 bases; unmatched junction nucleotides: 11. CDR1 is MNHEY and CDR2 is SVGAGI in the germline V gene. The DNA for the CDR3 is TGTGCCAGCAGTTACGAGAGCGGGAGTTTTGTCGATGAGCAGTTCTTC. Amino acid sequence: CASSYESGSFVDEQFF.

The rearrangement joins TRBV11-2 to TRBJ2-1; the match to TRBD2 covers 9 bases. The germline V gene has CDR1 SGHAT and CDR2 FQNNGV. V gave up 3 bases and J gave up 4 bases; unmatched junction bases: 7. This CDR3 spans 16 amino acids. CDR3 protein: CASSFLLAGWYNEQFF. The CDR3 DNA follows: TGTGCCAGCAGCTTCCTCCTAGCGGGATGGTACAATGAGCAGTTCTTC.

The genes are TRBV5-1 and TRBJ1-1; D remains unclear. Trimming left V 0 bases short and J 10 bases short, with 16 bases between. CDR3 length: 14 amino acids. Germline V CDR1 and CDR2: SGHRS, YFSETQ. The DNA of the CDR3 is TGCGCCAGCAGCTTGGGACCGGTCGAAACCGGAGCTTTCTTT. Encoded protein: CASSLGPVETGAFF.

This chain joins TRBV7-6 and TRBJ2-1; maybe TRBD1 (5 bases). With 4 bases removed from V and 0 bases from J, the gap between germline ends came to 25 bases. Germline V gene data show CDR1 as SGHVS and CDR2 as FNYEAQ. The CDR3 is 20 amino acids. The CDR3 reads CASSSPDSSLQLSSYNEQFF. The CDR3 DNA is TGTGCCAGCAGCTCACCCGACAGTTCCCTCCAACTTAGCTCCTACAATGAGCAGTTCTTC.

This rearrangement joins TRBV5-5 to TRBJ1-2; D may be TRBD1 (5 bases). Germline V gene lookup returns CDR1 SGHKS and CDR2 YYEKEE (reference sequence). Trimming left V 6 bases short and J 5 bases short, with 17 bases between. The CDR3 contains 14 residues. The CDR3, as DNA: TGTGCCAGCACCGATACCCCGCGGGGGTATGGCTACACCTTC. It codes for CASTDTPRGYGYTF. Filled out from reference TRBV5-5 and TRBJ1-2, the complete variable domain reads DAGVTQSPTHLIKTRGQQVTLRCSPISGHKSVSWYQQVLGQGPQFIFQYYEKEERGRGNFPDRFSARQFPNYSSELNVNALLLGDSALYLCASTDTPRGYGYTFGSGTRLTVV.

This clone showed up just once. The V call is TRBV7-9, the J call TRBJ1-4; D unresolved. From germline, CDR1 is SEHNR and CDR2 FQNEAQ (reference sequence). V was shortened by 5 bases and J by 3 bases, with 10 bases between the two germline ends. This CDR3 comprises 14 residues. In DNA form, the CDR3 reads TGTGCCAGCAGCGCATGGGGTGCTAATGAAAAACTGTTTTTT. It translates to CASSAWGANEKLFF.

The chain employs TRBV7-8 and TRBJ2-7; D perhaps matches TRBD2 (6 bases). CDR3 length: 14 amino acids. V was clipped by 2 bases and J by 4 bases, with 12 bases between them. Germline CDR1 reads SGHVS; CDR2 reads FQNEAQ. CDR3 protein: CASSLMASDYEQYF. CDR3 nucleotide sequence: TGTGCCAGCAGCTTAATGGCTAGCGATTACGAGCAGTACTTC.

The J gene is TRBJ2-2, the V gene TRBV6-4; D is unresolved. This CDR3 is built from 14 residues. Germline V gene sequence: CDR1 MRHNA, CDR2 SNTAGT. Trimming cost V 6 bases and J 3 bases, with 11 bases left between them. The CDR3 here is CASRPRRDTGELFF. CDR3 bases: TGTGCCAGCAGGCCTCGGAGAGACACCGGGGAGCTGTTTTTT.

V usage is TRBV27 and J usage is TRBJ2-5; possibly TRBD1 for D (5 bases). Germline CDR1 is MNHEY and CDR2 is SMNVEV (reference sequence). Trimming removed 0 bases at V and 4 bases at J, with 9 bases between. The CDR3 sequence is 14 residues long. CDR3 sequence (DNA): TGTGCCAGCAGTTTATCCCCCAGGGTAGAGACCCAGTACTTC. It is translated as CASSLSPRVETQYF.

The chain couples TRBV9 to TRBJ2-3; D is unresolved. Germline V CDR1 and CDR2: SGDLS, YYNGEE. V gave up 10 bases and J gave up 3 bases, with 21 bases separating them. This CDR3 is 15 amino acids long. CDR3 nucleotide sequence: TGTGCCTCCCGGGCAGGCAACCAGTTAACAGATACGCAGTATTTT. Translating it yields CASRAGNQLTDTQYF.

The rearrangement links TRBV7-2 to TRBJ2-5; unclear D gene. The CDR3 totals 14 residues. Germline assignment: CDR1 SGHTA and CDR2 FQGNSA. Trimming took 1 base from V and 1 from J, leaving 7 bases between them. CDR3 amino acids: CASSLVTAQETQYF. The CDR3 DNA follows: TGTGCCAGCAGCTTAGTGACTGCCCAAGAGACCCAGTACTTC.

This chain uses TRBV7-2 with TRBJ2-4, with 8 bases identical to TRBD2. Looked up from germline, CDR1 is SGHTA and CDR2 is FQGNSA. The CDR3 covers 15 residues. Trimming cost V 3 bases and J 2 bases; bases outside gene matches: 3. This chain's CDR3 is CASSFQRETKNIQYF. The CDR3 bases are TGTGCCAGCAGCTTCCAGCGGGAGACCAAAAACATTCAGTACTTC.

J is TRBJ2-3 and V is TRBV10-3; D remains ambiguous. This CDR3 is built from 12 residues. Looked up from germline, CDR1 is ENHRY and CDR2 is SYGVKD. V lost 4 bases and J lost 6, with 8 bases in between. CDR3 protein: CAISVGMDTQYF. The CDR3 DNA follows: TGTGCCATCAGTGTGGGGATGGATACGCAGTATTTT.

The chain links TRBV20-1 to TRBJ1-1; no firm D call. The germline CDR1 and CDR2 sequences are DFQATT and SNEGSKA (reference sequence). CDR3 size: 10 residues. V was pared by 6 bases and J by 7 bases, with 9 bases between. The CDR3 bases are TGCAGTGCCGGGGTTGTTGAAGCTTTCTTT. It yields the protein CSAGVVEAFF.

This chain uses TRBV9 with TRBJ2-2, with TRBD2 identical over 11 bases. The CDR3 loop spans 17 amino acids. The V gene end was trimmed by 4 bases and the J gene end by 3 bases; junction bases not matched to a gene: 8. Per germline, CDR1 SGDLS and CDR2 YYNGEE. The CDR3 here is CASSPPSGRHDTGELFF. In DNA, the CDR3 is TGTGCCAGCAGCCCACCTAGCGGGAGGCATGACACCGGGGAGCTGTTTTTT. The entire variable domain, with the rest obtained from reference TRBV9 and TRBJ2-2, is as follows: DSGVTQTPKHLITATGQRVTLRCSPRSGDLSVYWYQQSLDQGLQFLIQYYNGEERAKGNILERFSAQQFPDLHSELNLSSLELGDSALYFCASSPPSGRHDTGELFFGEGSRLTVL.